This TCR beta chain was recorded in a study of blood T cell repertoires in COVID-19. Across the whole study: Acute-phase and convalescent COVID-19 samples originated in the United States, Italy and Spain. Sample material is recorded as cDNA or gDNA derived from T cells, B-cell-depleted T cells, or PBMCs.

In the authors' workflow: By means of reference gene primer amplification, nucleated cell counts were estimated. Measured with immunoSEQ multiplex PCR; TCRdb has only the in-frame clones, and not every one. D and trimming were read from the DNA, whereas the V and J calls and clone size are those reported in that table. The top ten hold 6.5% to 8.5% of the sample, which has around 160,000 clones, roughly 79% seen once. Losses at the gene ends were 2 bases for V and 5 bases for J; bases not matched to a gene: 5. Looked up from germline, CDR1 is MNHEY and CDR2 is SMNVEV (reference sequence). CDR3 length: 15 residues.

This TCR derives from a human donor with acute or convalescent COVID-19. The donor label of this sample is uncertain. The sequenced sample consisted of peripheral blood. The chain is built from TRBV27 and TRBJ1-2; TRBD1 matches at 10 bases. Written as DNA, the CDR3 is TGTGCCAGCAGTTTAGCCGGGACAGGGGTATATGGCTACACCTTC. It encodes CASSLAGTGVYGYTF.